This T cell receptor beta chain originates from a study of T cells in Graves' hyperthyroidism and ophthalmopathy. When ophthalmopathy did not progress within 18 months, Graves' hyperthyroidism was considered stable. Per the germline V gene, CDR1 is LGHDT and CDR2 is YNNKEL (reference sequence). The CDR3 covers 16 residues. Concerning this clonotype: Its antigen is not identified. One base away lies a much larger clone, so this may be a sequencing read error.

Study observations and caveats: Ophthalmopathy and stable hyperthyroidism were told apart by a 13 V-J model.

Amplified TCR beta CDR3 regions came from RNA transcripts. First-round RT-PCR targeting the TCR CDR3 was performed with the HTBI primer set. TCRdb redid the calling of the multiplex PCR reads with MiXCR, one entry per CDR3 protein. The data contain 460,000 or so distinct CDR3 sequences, 14% of them singletons. This TCR was sampled from a woman between 18 and 29 years old with Graves' hyperthyroidism. Specimen: blood. The V gene is TRBV3-1, the J gene TRBJ2-2, with D tentatively TRBD1 or TRBD2 (6 bases each). CDR3 DNA sequence: TGTGCCAGCACCCCTTGGGGGGCGCGAGACACCGAGGAGCTGTTTTTT. Its protein product is CASTPWGARDTEELFF.